This passage covers 8 T cell receptor beta chains from one sample sequenced in a study of radiotherapy plus CTLA-4 blockade in lung cancer. TCRdb's copy holds only in-frame clones and misses some; the assay was immunoSEQ multiplex PCR. Of around 110,000 clones in the sample, 81% are singletons; the top ten hold approximately 3.5%. Specimen: peripheral blood, collected from a patient treated with radiotherapy plus ipilimumab. Receptors originate from a human donor with non-small cell lung cancer that progressed on radiotherapy plus ipilimumab. Some clones in this sample may be carry-over from other donors' samples.

V usage is TRBV5-6 and J usage is TRBJ1-6; the match to TRBD1 covers 9 bases. The CDR3 contains 16 residues. Losses at the gene ends were 4 bases for V and 10 bases for J; bases not matched to a gene: 12. Germline CDR1 is SGHDT and CDR2 is YYEEEE. The CDR3 region has the DNA TGTGCCAGCAGCCTAATCCGGGACAGGGTTCACTCACCCCTCCACTTT. This gives the protein CASSLIRDRVHSPLHF. Using reference TRBV5-6 and TRBJ1-6 for the parts outside the CDR3, the full variable domain is DAGVTQSPTHLIKTRGQQVTLRCSPKSGHDTVSWYQQALGQGPQFIFQYYEEEERQRGNFPDRFSGHQFPNYSSELNVNALLLGDSALYLCASSLIRDRVHSPLHFGNGTRLTVT.

The chain links TRBV6-5 to TRBJ1-5; TRBD1 might be the D (6 bases). V was clipped by 6 bases and J by 1 base, with 10 bases between them. The CDR3 runs 14 residues. The germline V gene encodes CDR1 MNHEY and CDR2 SVGAGI. For the CDR3, the DNA is TGTGCCAGCAGGTTACAGGGAAGCAATCAGCCCCAGCATTTT. Translating gives CASRLQGSNQPQHF.

The genes are TRBV6-7 and TRBJ2-3; 10 bases align to TRBD2. TRBV6-7 belongs to the ORF category, with a function that is uncertain. The CDR3 consists of 15 residues. V was clipped by 7 bases and J by 4 bases; unmatched bases: 8. In nucleotides, the CDR3 is TGTGCCAGCATCCGTAGCGGGGGGATGCCAGATACGCAGTATTTT. It codes for CASIRSGGMPDTQYF.

The chain recombines TRBV19 with TRBJ2-6, with TRBD2 matching over 8 bases. This CDR3 spans 18 amino acids. The V and J ends lost 5 bases and 0 bases, in that order; junction bases with no gene match: 9. Germline V gene lookup returns CDR1 LNHDA and CDR2 SQIVND (reference sequence). The CDR3 region is CASSVGLARLSGANVLTF. In nucleotides, the CDR3 is TGTGCCAGTAGTGTCGGACTAGCCCGTCTCTCTGGGGCCAACGTCCTGACTTTC. Combining the CDR3 with reference TRBV19 and TRBJ2-6 gives the whole variable domain DGGITQSPKYLFRKEGQNVTLSCEQNLNHDAMYWYRQDPGQGLRLIYYSQIVNDFQKGDIAEGYSVSREKKESFPLTVTSAQKNPTAFYLCASSVGLARLSGANVLTFGAGSRLTVL.

The V and J genes are TRBV18 and TRBJ1-4; the D is unclear. The length of the CDR3 is 15 residues. The germline gives CDR1 KGHSH, CDR2 LQKENI. The V end was cut by 0 bases, the J end by 6 bases, with 11 bases between. As DNA, the CDR3 is TGTGCCAGCTCACCACCGTCCGGGAAGGATGAAAAACTGTTTTTT. As protein: CASSPPSGKDEKLFF.

The V gene is TRBV6-5, the J gene TRBJ2-3; 9 nucleotides agree with TRBD2. Per germline, CDR1 MNHEY and CDR2 SVGAGI. V dropped 5 bases and J dropped 4; count of bases not matched to a gene: 7. The CDR3 has 15 residues. The CDR3 loop reads CASSLTSGRPDTQYF. DNA of the CDR3: TGTGCCAGCAGTCTCACTAGCGGGCGCCCAGATACGCAGTATTTT.

The table lists this clone with a count of one. The V gene is TRBV19, the J gene TRBJ1-1; no clear D. The CDR3 has 11 residues. Germline values: CDR1 LNHDA, CDR2 SQIVND (reference sequence). Trimming took 2 bases from V and 7 from J, leaving 5 bases between them. The CDR3 loop is CASSIRLEAFF. In DNA form, the CDR3 reads TGTGCCAGTAGTATACGCCTTGAAGCTTTCTTT. The complete variable domain, with remaining parts taken from reference TRBV19 and TRBJ1-1, reads DGGITQSPKYLFRKEGQNVTLSCEQNLNHDAMYWYRQDPGQGLRLIYYSQIVNDFQKGDIAEGYSVSREKKESFPLTVTSAQKNPTAFYLCASSIRLEAFFGQGTRLTVV.

The chain employs TRBV7-3 and TRBJ2-5; 11 nucleotides match TRBD2. CDR1 and CDR2 (germline): SGHTA, FQGTGA. The V gene end was trimmed by 5 bases and the J gene end by 5 bases; junction bases not matched to a gene: 10. The CDR3 runs 16 residues. In DNA form, the CDR3 reads TGTGCCAGCAGCCCAGGGCGGCTAGCGGGGGGCGAGACCCAGTACTTC. Translated, it gives CASSPGRLAGGETQYF. The full variable domain, completed using reference TRBV7-3 and TRBJ2-5, is GAGVSQTPSNKVTEKGKYVELRCDPISGHTALYWYRQSLGQGPEFLIYFQGTGAADDSGLPNDRFFAVRPEGSVSTLKIQRTERGDSAVYLCASSPGRLAGGETQYFGPGTRLLVL.